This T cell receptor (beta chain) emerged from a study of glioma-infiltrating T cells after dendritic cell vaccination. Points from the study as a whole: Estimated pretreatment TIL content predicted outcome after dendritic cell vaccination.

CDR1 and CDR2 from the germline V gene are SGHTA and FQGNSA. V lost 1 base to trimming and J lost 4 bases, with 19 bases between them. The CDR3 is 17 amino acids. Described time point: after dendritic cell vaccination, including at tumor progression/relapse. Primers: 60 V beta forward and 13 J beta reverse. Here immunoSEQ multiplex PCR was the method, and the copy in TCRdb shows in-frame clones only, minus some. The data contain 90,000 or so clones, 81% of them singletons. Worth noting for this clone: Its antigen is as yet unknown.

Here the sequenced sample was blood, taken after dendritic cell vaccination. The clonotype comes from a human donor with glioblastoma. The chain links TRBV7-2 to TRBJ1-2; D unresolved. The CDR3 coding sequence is TGTGCCAGCAGCTTAGGGCCCAGCGGGGAGAAGGTCTATGGCTACACCTTC. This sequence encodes CASSLGPSGEKVYGYTF. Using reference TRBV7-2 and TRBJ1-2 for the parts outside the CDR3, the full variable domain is GAGVSQSPSNKVTEKGKDVELRCDPISGHTALYWYRQSLGQGLEFLIYFQGNSAPDKSGLPSDRFSAERTGGSVSTLTIQRTQQEDSAVYLCASSLGPSGEKVYGYTFGSGTRLTVV.